The 4 T cell receptor beta chains below come from one sample, sequenced in a study of blood T cell repertoires in COVID-19. Assay: immunoSEQ multiplex PCR; the TCRdb copy retains only in-frame clones and omits some. The repertoire includes some 270,000 clones, about 82% of them detected once, and about 9.3% sits in the top ten. Input material: PBMCs or T cells enriched from blood (not recorded which). The receptor set was obtained from a woman in her 50s with acute COVID-19.

The gene calls are TRBV30 and TRBJ1-1; D uncertain. Trimming took 3 bases from V and 7 from J, leaving 9 bases between them. The CDR3 has 11 residues. Germline lookup yields CDR1 GTSNPN and CDR2 SVGIG (reference sequence). CDR3 coding DNA: TGTGCCTGGAGGCGCGCGATTGAAGCTTTCTTT. Translation: CAWRRAIEAFF.

The chain uses TRBV19 and TRBJ1-1; D is unresolved. V was clipped by 6 bases and J by 5 bases, with 28 bases between them. The CDR3 spans 18 residues. CDR1 LNHDA and CDR2 SQIVND come from the germline V gene (reference sequence). The CDR3 is CASRETSGRGTRWTEAFF. CDR3 in DNA: TGTGCCAGTAGAGAAACGTCGGGTCGGGGAACTAGGTGGACTGAAGCTTTCTTT.

CDR3 amino acids: CSVGGREHSYEQYF. The CDR3 nucleotides are TGCAGCGTTGGGGGGAGGGAGCATTCCTACGAGCAGTACTTC. The chain joins TRBV29-1 to TRBJ2-7; 7 bases align to TRBD2. The CDR3 is 14 amino acids. Per germline, CDR1 SQVTM and CDR2 ANQGSEA. V shed 4 bases and J 1 base; nucleotides not matched to a gene: 7.

This sequence joins TRBV15 and TRBJ1-2; no reliable D call. Trimming shortened V by 0 bases and J by 5 bases, and 10 bases separated the two germline ends. Per the germline V gene, CDR1 is LNHNV and CDR2 is YYDKDF (reference sequence). CDR3 length: 14 amino acids. The CDR3 DNA follows: TGTGCCACCAGCAGAGAGCACGCGAATTATGGCTACACCTTC. This gives the protein CATSREHANYGYTF.